This T cell receptor (beta chain) appears in the sequencing data of a study of OX40 agonist ivuxolimab in advanced cancers. As for the study in general: All patients had ivuxolimab intravenously every 2 weeks at 0.01 to 10 mg/kg.

The table lists this clone with a count of one. Clones were read by immunoSEQ multiplex PCR, and TCRdb kept only the in-frame ones, dropping some. This table holds tens of thousands of clones, almost 90% found once. CDR1 and CDR2 (germline): MNHEY, SVGAGI. The J segment lost 4 bases and the V segment lost 6 bases, leaving 2 bases of the junction unmatched. This CDR3 contains 13 residues. No patient had autoimmune disease or received systemic immunosuppression. The V and J genes are TRBV6-5 and TRBJ1-5; 8 nucleotides agree with TRBD1. The sequences come from CD4+ or CD8+ T cells sorted from blood, collected in a trial of the OX40 agonist ivuxolimab. This TCR was sampled from an adult with an advanced solid tumor such as melanoma, head and neck, liver or kidney cancer. This CDR3 reads CASRRTGNQPQHF. The CDR3 region has the DNA TGTGCCAGCAGACGGACAGGGAATCAGCCCCAGCATTTT.